This TCR beta chain is from a study of blood T cell repertoires in COVID-19 (dated by TCRdb to 2020 to 2022). The study in broad terms: Recovered participants in ImmuneRACE Cohort 3 were defined by two consecutive negative NP/OP PCR tests, clearance by a healthcare professional, or resolution of symptoms. The samples were drawn from two sources: the first 160 participants of the ongoing ImmuneRACE study, and some 1,300 subjects contributed by 6 global collaborators. The repertoires were released in a freely available public database meant as a resource for research on the immune response to SARS-CoV-2. The collaborator samples originated in the United States, Italy and Spain and spanned the acute and convalescent phases of COVID-19. Deeply sampled blood TCRbeta repertoires from subjects exposed to, actively infected with, or recovered from COVID-19 were included in the dataset. Where available, HLA class I and class II types were taken from metadata supplied by the sample provider and were not determined by assay-based typing. The prospective study material was composed of cDNA or gDNA derived from T cells, B-cell-depleted T cells, or PBMCs. A de-identified subject ID, COVID-19 status, age in years and sex were almost always included in the sample metadata. Summary of the overall study and its limitations: The amount of clinical and demographic metadata varied by source and participant and was provided uncurated.

Trimming accounts for 5 bases at V and 6 bases at J, while the number of junction bases matched to no gene is 7. The CDR3 covers 13 residues, taking in both the cysteine and the phenylalanine. The entry retains the CDR3 DNA only, 39 bases that are in frame from base 1. The germline V gene (reference sequence) specifies LNHDA as CDR1 and SQIVND as CDR2. Participants in the prospective study were aged roughly 18 to 100 years, lived in 20 to 25 United States geographic areas, and enrolled through a virtual design. In the prospective study, cohorts were assigned on the basis of participant-reported clinical history obtained from a screening survey and a study questionnaire. In the prospective study, mobile phlebotomists collected whole blood, serum and a nasopharyngeal or oropharyngeal swab from each participant. Over a 2-month period, participants in the prospective study had the option of providing additional blood draws and questionnaires. Blood samples from the prospective study were shipped frozen or at room temperature prior to DNA extraction.

The immunoSEQ Assay, a bias-controlled multiplex PCR, was used to amplify TCRbeta CDR3 regions from genomic DNA. From the authors' description of their analysis: The number of nucleated cells in each sample was estimated by amplification of reference gene primers within the assay. To quantify the absolute abundance of each unique TCRbeta CDR3 rearrangement, sequence reads were collapsed and filtered. For each sample, productive Simpson clonality was calculated by taking the square root of Simpson's diversity index across productive rearrangements. Drawn from immuneACCESS, this table holds only the in-frame rearrangements with V and J called that TCRdb kept. Clones are partly lost; checked studies trace under half to an unresolved V gene and leave the rest unexplained. D and trimming were read from the DNA, whereas the V and J calls and clone size are those reported in that table. For this sample the table gives roughly 150,000 clones, of which 75% to 90% were detected only once. The ten most abundant clones make up roughly 3.8% of the sample.

As to this clone: What this receptor recognizes is not known. No much larger clone is present one base from it, and per-base qualities are unavailable.

The receptor's source is a man aged 45-65 years in a cohort exposed to, infected with or recovered from COVID-19 (not recorded which). The sequence links TRBV19 to TRBJ2-7; the central 7 bases match TRBD1. Sequenced sample: PBMCs or T cells enriched from blood (not recorded which). The CDR3 protein: CASSETGAGEQYF. The sequenced DNA is TGTGCCAGTAGTGAAACAGGGGCGGGCGAGCAGTACTTC.